Detailed here is one TCR beta chain. One end of the junction does not line up with germline, which may come from a read error. The sample belongs to a study of blood T cell repertoires in COVID-19. CDR3 length: 14 amino acids. Germline assignment: CDR1 LGHNA and CDR2 YSLEER. The method was immunoSEQ multiplex PCR; TCRdb's version includes in-frame clones alone and lacks a portion of them. The sample records about 200,000 clones, 65% to 90% being singletons. This TCR was sampled from a man aged 50-59 years with active or convalescent COVID-19. The chain carries TRBV4-3 and TRBJ2-3; a weak D match, TRBD1 (6 bases). Sequencing used peripheral blood. The CDR3 loop is CASSHIQGTDTQYF. The CDR3 region has the DNA TGCGCCAGCAGCCACATACAGGGCACGGATACGCAGTATTTT.